Sequencing of this T cell receptor beta chain was carried out in a study of control samples from healthy donors and cancer patients. Only in-frame clones appear in the TCRdb table, and some are missing; sequencing was by immunoSEQ multiplex PCR. The sample shows 90,000 to 150,000 clones, roughly 90% of them seen only once. The sequence derives from a man aged 50 to 60 in good health. Source material: blood.

The CDR3 loop reads CASSSWSTDTQYF. CDR3 nucleotide sequence: TGCGCCAGCAGCTCATGGAGCACAGATACGCAGTATTTT. V and J are TRBV5-1 and TRBJ2-3; D remains ambiguous. This CDR3 region has 13 residues. V was clipped by 3 bases and J by 0 bases, with 5 bases between them. Looked up from germline, CDR1 is SGHRS and CDR2 is YFSETQ. The variable domain in full, with the rest retrieved from reference TRBV5-1 and TRBJ2-3, is KAGVTQTPRYLIKTRGQQVTLSCSPISGHRSVSWYQQTPGQGLQFLFEYFSETQRNKGNFPGRFSGRQFSNSRSEMNVSTLELGDSALYLCASSSWSTDTQYFGPGTRLTVL.